What follows is one T cell receptor beta chain and its context. This sample is part of a study of early T cells in non-severe SARS-CoV-2 infection. Attached unique molecular identifiers marked individual cDNA molecules. MiXCR was run by TCRdb on the 5' RACE reads, yielding one entry per CDR3 protein. The table lists some 88,000 distinct CDR3 sequences, approximately 15% of them singletons. Germline assignment: CDR1 MDHEN and CDR2 SYDVKM. The CDR3 totals 19 residues. Germline trimming cut 6 bases from V and 0 bases from J; bases unmatched to any gene: 19. The input for sequencing was whole blood, taken at baseline. This rearrangement joins TRBV28 to TRBJ2-7; 8 bases align to TRBD1. The origin of this receptor is an adult who was a healthcare worker with PCR-confirmed SARS-CoV-2 infection or an uninfected control (not recorded which). The DNA of the CDR3 is TGTGCCAGCAGCCCAAGCCCGAAGATGACAGGGGATCACTCCTACGAGCAGTACTTC. Encoded protein: CASSPSPKMTGDHSYEQYF.